This T cell receptor beta chain was profiled in a study of T cells in Graves' hyperthyroidism and ophthalmopathy. Broader study findings: A median 6.5 months before onset, the model predicted ophthalmopathy.

PBMCs came from roughly 10 ml fresh peripheral blood. In its sample, this clonotype was seen many times. Its antigen remains unidentified. RNA transcripts served as the template for amplifying TCR beta CDR3 regions. Researchers ran a first-round RT-PCR on the TCR CDR3 using the HTBI primer set. MiXCR, run by TCRdb on the multiplex PCR reads, gives a single entry per CDR3 protein. Of 350,000 to 450,000 distinct CDR3 sequences in the sample, approximately 14% were seen once. Trimming took off 1 base at V and 7 bases at J, with 11 bases between the two ends. The CDR3 totals 13 residues. CDR1 is SGHNT and CDR2 is YENEEA in the germline V gene.

The sample was blood. The sequence was obtained from a woman aged 60-75 years with Graves' hyperthyroidism. The chain has TRBV11-3 and TRBJ2-7; D not resolved. The CDR3 nucleotides read TGTGCCAGCAGCTTAGGCAGGTCGCGGGAGCAGTACTTC. As protein: CASSLGRSREQYF.